Listed here are 19 T cell receptor beta chains from one sample, sequenced in a study of blood T cell repertoires in COVID-19. TCRdb keeps only in-frame clones here, not all; method: immunoSEQ multiplex PCR. The top ten hold under 2.5% of the sample, which has approximately 270,000 clones, roughly 88% seen once. The sample consisted of PBMCs or T cells enriched from blood (not recorded which). The receptor source for this set is a woman aged 45-65 years who had recovered from COVID-19.

The V and J genes are TRBV6-4 and TRBJ2-2; D is unresolved. V lost 4 bases to trimming and J lost 6 bases, with 9 bases between them. CDR1 is MRHNA, CDR2 SNTAGT, per germline. The CDR3 runs 13 residues. As DNA, the CDR3 is TGTGCCAGCAGTGCGGGTGCATCCGGGGAGCTGTTTTTT. Encoded protein: CASSAGASGELFF.

About this clone: At the DNA level, this CDR3 is encoded by other sequences in the same sample as well. CDR3: CASSLIAGVSYNEQFF. The CDR3, as DNA: TGTGCCAGCAGTCTAATAGCGGGAGTCTCCTACAATGAGCAGTTCTTC. The J gene is TRBJ2-1, the V gene TRBV28, with TRBD2 identical over 9 bases. The V and J ends lost 5 bases and 0 bases, in that order; junction bases with no gene match: 5. The CDR3 is 16 amino acids. In germline, CDR1 is MDHEN, CDR2 SYDVKM.

The V call is TRBV6-6, the J call TRBJ2-1; TRBD2 agrees at 14 bases. Germline CDR1 is MNHNY and CDR2 is SVGAGI (reference sequence). V lost 5 bases to trimming and J lost 7 bases; unmatched junction nucleotides: 1. The CDR3 has 14 residues. The CDR3 DNA follows: TGTGCCAGCAGTGGGACTAGCGGGAGTAATGAGCAGTTCTTC. It encodes CASSGTSGSNEQFF.

In nucleotides, the CDR3 is TGTGCCACCTATCAAAGACAGGGGGACTATGGCTACACCTTC. This codes for CATYQRQGDYGYTF. The chain recombines TRBV6-5 with TRBJ1-2; TRBD1 matches at 9 bases. J gave up 3 bases and V 10 bases, and 9 bases lay outside the gene matches. The CDR3 length is 14 residues. Germline values: CDR1 MNHEY, CDR2 SVGAGI.

The gene calls are TRBV5-8 and TRBJ2-3, with a tentative D call TRBD2 (7 bases). Germline CDR1 is SGHTS and CDR2 is YDEGEE. This CDR3 spans 12 amino acids. The germline V and J ends were trimmed by 2 bases and 11 bases, with 12 bases remaining between them. The CDR3 DNA follows: TGTGCCAGCAGCTTCCGGGGGGCTGTGCAGTATTTT. It codes for CASSFRGAVQYF.

The genes are TRBV6-5 and TRBJ2-7, with D possibly being TRBD1 (6 bases). The CDR3 covers 12 residues. V was cut by 9 bases and J by 3 bases, with 12 bases left in between. Germline CDR1 is MNHEY and CDR2 is SVGAGI. The CDR3 sequence is CASSQGDYEQYF. In nucleotides, the CDR3 is TGTGCCAGTTCACAGGGAGACTACGAGCAGTACTTC.

V is TRBV7-8 and J is TRBJ1-5, with D possibly TRBD1 on 5 matching bases. This CDR3 region has 13 residues. Germline assignment: CDR1 SGHVS and CDR2 FQNEAQ. Trimming took 6 bases from V and 6 from J, leaving 12 bases between them. DNA for the CDR3: TGTGCCAGCAGTCGGACCGGGGGTCAGCCCCAGCATTTT. Protein: CASSRTGGQPQHF.

This rearrangement joins TRBV12-3 or TRBV12-4 to TRBJ1-1, with 10 bases identical to TRBD1. The CDR3 is 12 amino acids. After removal of 8 bases from V and 11 bases from J, the junction contained 8 bases not matched to a gene. CDR3 DNA sequence: TGTGCCAGCGGGGGGGACAGGGGTTACGCTTTCTTT. This gives the protein CASGGDRGYAFF.

V is TRBV19 and J is TRBJ2-5; 7 bases line up with TRBD2. The J segment lost 0 bases and the V segment lost 3 bases, leaving 4 bases of the junction unmatched. CDR1 is LNHDA, CDR2 SQIVND, per germline (reference sequence). This CDR3 contains 15 residues. This chain's CDR3 is CASSIGSGNQETQYF. The CDR3, as DNA: TGTGCCAGTAGTATTGGGAGCGGGAACCAAGAGACCCAGTACTTC.

Turning to this clone: One end of the junction varies from germline; a read error may be responsible. This sequence joins TRBV7-9 and TRBJ2-7; D gene uncertain. CDR1 is SEHNR and CDR2 is FQNEAQ in the germline V gene (reference sequence). The CDR3 length is 13 residues. The CDR3 loop is CASSLDTTYEQYF. DNA for the CDR3: TGTGCCAGCAGTTTAGACACCACCTACGAGCAGTACTTC.

The chain combines TRBV13 with TRBJ2-7; TRBD2 matches at 10 bases. This CDR3 comprises 15 residues. CDR1 and CDR2 from the germline V gene are PRHDT and FYEKMQ (reference sequence). J lost 2 bases, V lost 5 bases, and 6 bases had no gene match. Here the CDR3 reads CASSETSGITYEQYF. Here the CDR3 DNA reads TGTGCCAGCAGCGAAACTAGCGGGATCACCTACGAGCAGTACTTC.

This clone was observed once. The chain couples TRBV28 to TRBJ1-2, with no clear D. This CDR3 is 16 amino acids long. CDR1 is MDHEN, CDR2 SYDVKM, per germline. V gave up 2 bases and J gave up 8 bases, with 21 bases separating them. CDR3 DNA: TGTGCCAGCAGTTTAGTCTTTGAGGAGAAGAGTAGGGGCTACACCTTC. Translated: CASSLVFEEKSRGYTF.

The rearrangement links TRBV28 to TRBJ2-7; D gene uncertain. CDR1 and CDR2 (germline): MDHEN, SYDVKM. The CDR3 consists of 14 residues. V lost 8 bases, J lost 2 bases, and 16 bases lay in between. This chain's CDR3 is CASVPGTIAYEQYF. The CDR3 coding sequence is TGTGCCAGCGTACCGGGTACAATCGCCTACGAGCAGTACTTC.

V usage is TRBV28 and J usage is TRBJ2-7, with 11 bases identical to TRBD2. The CDR3 length is 15 residues. Germline CDR1 MDHEN, CDR2 SYDVKM. V was clipped by 6 bases and J by 5 bases; unmatched bases: 9. CDR3 sequence: CASRPGASGRNEQYF. CDR3 DNA sequence: TGTGCCAGCAGGCCGGGGGCTAGCGGGAGGAACGAGCAGTACTTC.

This clone appeared a few times. As DNA, the CDR3 is TGTGCCAGCACCCCTAAGGGGGTAGCGGGAGATGAGCAGTTCTTC. Translating gives CASTPKGVAGDEQFF. The rearrangement links TRBV6-5 to TRBJ2-1; 9 bases are a match to TRBD2. The CDR3 runs to 15 residues. V lost 7 bases to trimming and J lost 8 bases; unmatched junction nucleotides: 12. The V gene's germline CDR1 is MNHEY and CDR2 SVGAGI.

V gene TRBV7-2 combines with J gene TRBJ1-3; 7 bases are a match to TRBD1. Germline CDR1 and CDR2: SGHTA and FQGNSA. The CDR3 sequence is 15 residues long. V was pared by 5 bases and J by 3 bases, with 7 bases of the junction left unmatched. CDR3 sequence (DNA): TGTGCCAGCAGCCCGACAGGGCGATATGGAAACACCATATATTTT. The encoded protein is CASSPTGRYGNTIYF.

As for this clone: At one of its ends the junction is not consistent with the germline gene, which may arise from a read error. The CDR3 spells CASSSVDRGVNVLTF. The CDR3 coding sequence is TGTGCCAGTAGTTCCGTGGACAGGGGGGTCAACGTCCTGACTTTC. The rearrangement uses TRBV19 and TRBJ2-6; 10 positions match TRBD1. The CDR3 loop spans 15 amino acids. The germline V gene encodes CDR1 LNHDA and CDR2 SQIVND (reference sequence). Complete variable domain (other parts from reference TRBV19 and TRBJ2-6): DGGITQSPKYLFRKEGQNVTLSCEQNLNHDAMYWYRQDPGQGLRLIYYSQIVNDFQKGDIAEGYSVSREKKESFPLTVTSAQKNPTAFYLCASSSVDRGVNVLTFGAGSRLTVL.

The rearrangement joins TRBV5-1 to TRBJ2-1; 11 bases fit TRBD2. CDR3 length: 20 amino acids. V shed 3 bases and J 2 bases; nucleotides not matched to a gene: 16. CDR1 is SGHRS, CDR2 YFSETQ, per germline. The CDR3 nucleotides read TGCGCCAGCAGCTCGGAGGGAGGCCTAGCGGGAGGAGGCCCCTACAATGAGCAGTTCTTC. It is translated as CASSSEGGLAGGGPYNEQFF.

This chain links TRBV5-4 with TRBJ1-4, with 8 bases matching TRBD1. The trim removed 6 bases at V and 3 bases at J, leaving 7 bases unmatched. Looked up from germline, CDR1 is SGHNT and CDR2 is YYREEE (reference sequence). The CDR3 is 15 amino acids. This CDR3 is CASTHRGAANEKLFF. CDR3 in DNA: TGTGCCAGCACACACAGGGGGGCTGCTAATGAAAAACTGTTTTTT.